Presented here are 4 T cell receptor beta chains from one specimen sequenced in a study of CD8+ T cells in alopecia areata. Extracted RNA was reverse transcribed, and the resulting cDNA served as sequencing template. Repertoires were generated with immunoSEQ multiplex PCR, while TCRdb's copy carries only in-frame clones and drops some. The sample includes 34,000 or so clones, less than 70% seen only once; the top ten take under 50%. Sequencing was carried out using NKG2D-high CD8+ T cells sorted from blood. These receptors all stem from a human donor with alopecia areata.

The genes are TRBV4-3 and TRBJ1-1, with 8 nucleotides matching TRBD1. The CDR3 has 13 amino acids. Germline V gives CDR1 LGHNA, CDR2 YSLEER. V lost 0 bases to trimming and J lost 10 bases; unmatched junction nucleotides: 4. In nucleotides, the CDR3 is TGCGCCAGCAGCCAAGACAGGGGGCGCGGAGCTTTCTTT. Translated, it gives CASSQDRGRGAFF.

This clone was recorded a few times. CDR3 DNA: TGTGCCACCAGCGAGGAGGCCTCGAACACTGAAGCTTTCTTT. Protein: CATSEEASNTEAFF. The chain couples TRBV15 to TRBJ1-1; D is uncertain. The CDR3 is 14 amino acids. Germline V gene lookup returns CDR1 LNHNV and CDR2 YYDKDF (reference sequence). V was clipped by 5 bases and J by 1 base, with 11 bases between them.

The chain joins TRBV2 to TRBJ2-1; D might be TRBD2 (6 bases). Per germline, CDR1 SNHLY and CDR2 FYNNEI. The CDR3 loop spans 15 amino acids. Trimming cost V 11 bases and J 0 bases, with 17 bases left between them. Written as DNA, the CDR3 is TGTGCCCATAGAGGGGCGGGGCTCTCCTACAATGAGCAGTTCTTC. Translation: CAHRGAGLSYNEQFF.

This sequence joins TRBV13 and TRBJ2-7; a weak D match, TRBD1 (6 bases). This CDR3 contains 13 residues. Germline assignment: CDR1 PRHDT and CDR2 FYEKMQ (reference sequence). V lost 4 bases to trimming and J lost 5 bases, with 12 bases between them. The CDR3 coding sequence is TGTGCCAGCAGCTACGACAGGTTGGACGAGCAGTACTTC. This gives the protein CASSYDRLDEQYF.